These 4 T cell receptor beta chains were sequenced from one sample in a study of T cell changes during pregnancy in multiple sclerosis. Some clones are missing from TCRdb's copy, which holds only in-frame ones; the method was immunoSEQ multiplex PCR. Of tens of thousands of clones in the sample, more than 90% were seen once. This specimen consisted of CD4+ T cells from peripheral blood mononuclear cells, obtained before pregnancy. Every receptor here comes from a female donor with multiple sclerosis, enrolled in a pregnancy study.

This clone was counted once. This chain uses TRBV2 with TRBJ1-4; no clear D gene. This CDR3 is built from 15 residues. Trimming left V 4 bases short and J 0 bases short, with 9 bases between. Germline V gene sequence: CDR1 SNHLY, CDR2 FYNNEI. This CDR3 is CASSGVAATNEKLFF. In DNA, the CDR3 is TGTGCCAGCAGTGGGGTAGCTGCAACTAATGAAAAACTGTTTTTT.

This sequence joins TRBV25-1 and TRBJ1-4; 9 bases are shared with TRBD1. The CDR3 is 14 amino acids. Germline V lookup: CDR1 MGHDK, CDR2 SYGVNS. V was clipped by 3 bases and J by 8 bases; unmatched bases: 4. CDR3 DNA sequence: TGTGCCAGCAGTGACGACAGGGGGTCCGAAAAACTGTTTTTT. Translated: CASSDDRGSEKLFF.

The V call is TRBV6-6, the J call TRBJ2-7; 9 nucleotides match TRBD2. Germline assignment: CDR1 MNHNY and CDR2 SVGAGI (reference sequence). The trim removed 8 bases at V and 1 base at J, leaving 3 bases unmatched. The CDR3 has 13 residues. CDR3 protein: CASSLAGSYEQYF. CDR3 DNA sequence: TGTGCCAGCTCCCTAGCGGGATCCTACGAGCAGTACTTC.

The gene calls are TRBV19 and TRBJ1-2, with 9 bases matching TRBD1. The CDR3 contains 14 residues. The J segment lost 4 bases and the V segment lost 7 bases, leaving 7 bases of the junction unmatched. The V gene's germline CDR1 is LNHDA and CDR2 SQIVND (reference sequence). CDR3 sequence: CASTFGTGFYGYTF. CDR3 DNA sequence: TGTGCCAGTACCTTTGGGACAGGGTTCTATGGCTACACCTTC.